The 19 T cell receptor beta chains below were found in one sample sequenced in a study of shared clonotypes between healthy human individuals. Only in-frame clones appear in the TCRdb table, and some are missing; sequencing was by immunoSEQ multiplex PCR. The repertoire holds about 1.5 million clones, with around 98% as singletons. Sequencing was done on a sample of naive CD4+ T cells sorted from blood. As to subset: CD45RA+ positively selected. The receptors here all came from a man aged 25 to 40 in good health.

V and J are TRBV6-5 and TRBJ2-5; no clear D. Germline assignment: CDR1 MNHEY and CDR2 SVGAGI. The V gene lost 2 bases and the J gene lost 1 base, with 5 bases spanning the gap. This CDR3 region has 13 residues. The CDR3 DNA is TGTGCCAGCAGTTACCCTGGCCAAGAGACCCAGTACTTC. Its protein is CASSYPGQETQYF.

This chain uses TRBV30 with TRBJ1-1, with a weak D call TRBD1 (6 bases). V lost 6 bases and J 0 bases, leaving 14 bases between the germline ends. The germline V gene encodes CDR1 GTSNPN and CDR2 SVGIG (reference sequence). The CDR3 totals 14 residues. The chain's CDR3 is CACGTIRLNTEAFF. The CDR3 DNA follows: TGTGCCTGTGGGACAATACGTTTGAACACTGAAGCTTTCTTT.

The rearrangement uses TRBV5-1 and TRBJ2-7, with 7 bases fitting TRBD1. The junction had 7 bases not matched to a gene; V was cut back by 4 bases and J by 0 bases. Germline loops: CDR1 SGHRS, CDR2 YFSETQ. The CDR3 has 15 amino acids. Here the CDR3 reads CASSPRGHTSYEQYF. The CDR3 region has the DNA TGCGCCAGCAGCCCAAGGGGGCATACCTCCTACGAGCAGTACTTC. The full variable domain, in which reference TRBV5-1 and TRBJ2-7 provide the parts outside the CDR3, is KAGVTQTPRYLIKTRGQQVTLSCSPISGHRSVSWYQQTPGQGLQFLFEYFSETQRNKGNFPGRFSGRQFSNSRSEMNVSTLELGDSALYLCASSPRGHTSYEQYFGPGTRLTVT.

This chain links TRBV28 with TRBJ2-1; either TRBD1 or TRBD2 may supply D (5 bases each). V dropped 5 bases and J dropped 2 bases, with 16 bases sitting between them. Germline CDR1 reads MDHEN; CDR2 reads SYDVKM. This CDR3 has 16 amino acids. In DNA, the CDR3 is TGTGCCAGCAGTCCCTCCTCCGGGACCCCCTACAATGAGCAGTTCTTC. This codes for CASSPSSGTPYNEQFF.

The CDR3 reads CASSSDRGETQYF. The CDR3 nucleotides read TGTGCCAGCAGCTCCGACAGGGGGGAGACCCAGTACTTC. The chain links TRBV9 to TRBJ2-5, with TRBD1 identical over 9 bases. The ends lost 4 bases at V and 5 bases at J; junction bases unmatched: 3. There are 13 residues in the CDR3. CDR1 SGDLS and CDR2 YYNGEE come from the germline V gene.

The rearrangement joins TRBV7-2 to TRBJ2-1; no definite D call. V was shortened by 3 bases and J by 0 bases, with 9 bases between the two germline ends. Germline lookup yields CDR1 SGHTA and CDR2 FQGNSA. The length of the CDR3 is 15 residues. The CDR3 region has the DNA TGTGCCAGCAGCTTTCGCGGAAGCTCCTACAATGAGCAGTTCTTC. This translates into CASSFRGSSYNEQFF. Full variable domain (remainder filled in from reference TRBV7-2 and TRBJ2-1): GAGVSQSPSNKVTEKGKDVELRCDPISGHTALYWYRQSLGQGLEFLIYFQGNSAPDKSGLPSDRFSAERTGGSVSTLTIQRTQQEDSAVYLCASSFRGSSYNEQFFGPGTRLTVL.

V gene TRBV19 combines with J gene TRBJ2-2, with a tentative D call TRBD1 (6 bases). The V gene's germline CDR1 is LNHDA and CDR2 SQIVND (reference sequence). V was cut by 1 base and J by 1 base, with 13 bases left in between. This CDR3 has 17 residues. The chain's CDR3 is CASSIALGAVNTGELFF. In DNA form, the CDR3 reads TGTGCCAGTAGTATAGCCCTGGGGGCAGTGAACACCGGGGAGCTGTTTTTT.

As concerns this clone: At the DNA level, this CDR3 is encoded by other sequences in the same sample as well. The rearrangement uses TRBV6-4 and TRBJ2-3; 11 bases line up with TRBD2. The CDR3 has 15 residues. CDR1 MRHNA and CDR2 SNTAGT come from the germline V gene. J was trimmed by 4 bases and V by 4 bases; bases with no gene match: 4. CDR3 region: CASSVLAGGPDTQYF. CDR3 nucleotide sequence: TGTGCCAGCAGTGTCCTAGCGGGAGGCCCAGATACGCAGTATTTT.

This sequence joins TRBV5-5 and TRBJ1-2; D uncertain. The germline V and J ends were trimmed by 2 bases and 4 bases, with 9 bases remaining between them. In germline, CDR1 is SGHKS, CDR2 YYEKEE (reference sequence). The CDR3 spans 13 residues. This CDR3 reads CASSLSQTYGYTF. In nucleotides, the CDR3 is TGTGCCAGCAGCTTATCACAGACCTATGGCTACACCTTC.

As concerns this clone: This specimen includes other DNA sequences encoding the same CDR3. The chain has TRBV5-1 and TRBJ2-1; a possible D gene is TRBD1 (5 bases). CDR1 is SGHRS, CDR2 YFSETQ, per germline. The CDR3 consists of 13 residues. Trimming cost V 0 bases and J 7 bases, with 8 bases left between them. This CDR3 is CASSLGQLNEQFF. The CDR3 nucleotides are TGCGCCAGCAGCTTGGGACAGTTAAATGAGCAGTTCTTC.

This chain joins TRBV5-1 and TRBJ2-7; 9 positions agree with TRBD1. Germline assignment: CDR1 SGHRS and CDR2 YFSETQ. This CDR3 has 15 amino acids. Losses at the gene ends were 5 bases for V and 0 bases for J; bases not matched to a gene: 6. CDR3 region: CASRSQGALSYEQYF. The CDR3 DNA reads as TGCGCCAGCAGGTCACAGGGGGCCCTCTCCTACGAGCAGTACTTC.

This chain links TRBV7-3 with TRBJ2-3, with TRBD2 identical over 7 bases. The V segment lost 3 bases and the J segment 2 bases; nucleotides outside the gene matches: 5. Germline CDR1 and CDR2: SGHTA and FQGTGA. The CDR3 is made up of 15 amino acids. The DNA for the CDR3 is TGTGCCAGCAGCTTTACCGGGGGGTTCACAGATACGCAGTATTTT. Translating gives CASSFTGGFTDTQYF.

The CDR3 DNA reads as TGTGCCAGCAGTTTATCGGCGCGGATCCCCTACGAGCAGTACTTC. It codes for CASSLSARIPYEQYF. V usage is TRBV27 and J usage is TRBJ2-7; D not resolved. Per germline, CDR1 MNHEY and CDR2 SMNVEV (reference sequence). CDR3 length: 15 amino acids. V lost 0 bases to trimming and J lost 2 bases, with 11 bases between them.

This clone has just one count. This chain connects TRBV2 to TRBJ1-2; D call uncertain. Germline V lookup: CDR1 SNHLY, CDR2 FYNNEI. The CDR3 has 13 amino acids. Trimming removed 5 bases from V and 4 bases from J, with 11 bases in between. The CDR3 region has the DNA TGTGCCAGCAGTAGCAGTCTACGCTATGGCTACACCTTC. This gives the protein CASSSSLRYGYTF.

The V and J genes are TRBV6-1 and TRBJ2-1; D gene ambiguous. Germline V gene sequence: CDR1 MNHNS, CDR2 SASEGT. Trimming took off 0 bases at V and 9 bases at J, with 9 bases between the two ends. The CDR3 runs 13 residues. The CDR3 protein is CASSEALDPEQFF. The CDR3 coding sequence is TGTGCCAGCAGTGAAGCGCTTGACCCTGAGCAGTTCTTC.

For the CDR3, the DNA is TGCAGCGTGGTCGGAAGGGAGATTAGCACAGATACGCAGTATTTT. Protein sequence: CSVVGREISTDTQYF. The chain employs TRBV29-1 and TRBJ2-3, with a tentative D call TRBD2 (5 bases). Trimming removed 6 bases from V and 0 bases from J, with 16 bases in between. The V gene's germline CDR1 is SQVTM and CDR2 ANQGSEA. The CDR3 covers 15 residues.

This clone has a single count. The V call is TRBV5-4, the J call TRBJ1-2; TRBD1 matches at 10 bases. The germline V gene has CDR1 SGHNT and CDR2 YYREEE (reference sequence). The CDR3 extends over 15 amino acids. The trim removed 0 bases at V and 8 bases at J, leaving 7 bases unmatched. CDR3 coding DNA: TGTGCCAGCAGCTTGGACCGGGACAGGGGATCCGGCTACACCTTC. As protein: CASSLDRDRGSGYTF.

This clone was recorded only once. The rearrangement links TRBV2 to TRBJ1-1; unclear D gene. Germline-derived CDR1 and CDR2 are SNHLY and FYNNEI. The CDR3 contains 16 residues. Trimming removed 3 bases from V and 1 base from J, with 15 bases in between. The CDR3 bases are TGTGCCAGCAGTGACCTCCCCCCTGGCTGGAACACTGAAGCTTTCTTT. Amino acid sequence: CASSDLPPGWNTEAFF.

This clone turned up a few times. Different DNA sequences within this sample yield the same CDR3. CDR3 sequence: CASSLRQGLDTQYF. The CDR3 bases are TGTGCCAGCAGCCTAAGACAGGGCCTGGATACGCAGTATTTT. The chain joins TRBV7-2 to TRBJ2-3, with 7 bases aligning to TRBD1. V shed 5 bases, J shed 6 bases, and the junction held 8 bases outside the gene matches. Germline CDR1 and CDR2: SGHTA and FQGNSA. The CDR3 totals 14 residues.